What follows are 30 T cell receptor beta chains derived from one specimen sequenced in a study of T cell repertoires in cytomegalovirus infection. MiXCR was run by TCRdb on the reads, yielding one entry per CDR3 protein. The sample has under 200,000 distinct CDR3 sequences, approximately 28% seen once; the top ten hold around 29%. Sequences were obtained from PBMCs. The receptors were gathered from a human donor in good health (CMV status not recorded). Some clones in this sample may be carry-over from other donors' samples.

This rearrangement joins TRBV10-1 to TRBJ1-5; 8 nucleotides agree with TRBD1. This CDR3 comprises 14 residues. Germline CDR1 WNHNN, CDR2 SYGVQD (reference sequence). J lost 0 bases, V lost 9 bases, and 4 bases had no gene match. CDR3 in amino acids: CARGDRSSNQPQHF. The CDR3 nucleotides read TGCGCCAGGGGGGACAGGTCTAGCAATCAGCCCCAGCATTTT.

This clonotype was seen a few times. This rearrangement joins TRBV4-1 to TRBJ1-1; D call uncertain. The V end was cut by 4 bases, the J end by 5 bases, with 14 bases between. CDR3 length: 14 amino acids. The germline V gene encodes CDR1 MGHRA and CDR2 YSYEKL. The CDR3 sequence: CASSPEGTGTEAFF. The CDR3 DNA follows: TGCGCCAGCAGCCCTGAAGGAACGGGGACTGAAGCTTTCTTT.

The chain carries TRBV27 and TRBJ2-7, with D unclear. Trimming cost V 8 bases and J 2 bases, with 16 bases left between them. CDR1 and CDR2 (germline): MNHEY, SMNVEV (reference sequence). The CDR3 length is 14 residues. In nucleotides, the CDR3 is TGTGCCAGCGGTTCTCGGTTCCAAACCTACGAGCAGTACTTC. Amino acids: CASGSRFQTYEQYF.

This clonotype was seen just once. The chain uses TRBV12-3 or TRBV12-4 and TRBJ2-7, with 9 bases lining up with TRBD1. Trimming at V came to 5 bases and at J to 5 bases, leaving 7 bases not matched to a gene. This CDR3 comprises 14 residues. This CDR3 is CASSTTGGINEQYF. The CDR3, as DNA: TGTGCCAGCAGTACGACAGGGGGAATCAACGAGCAGTACTTC.

This chain uses TRBV12-3 or TRBV12-4 with TRBJ2-7; 7 positions match TRBD1. CDR3 size: 15 residues. J was trimmed by 2 bases and V by 6 bases; bases with no gene match: 10. The CDR3 region is CASSNDRADAYEQYF. In nucleotides, the CDR3 is TGTGCCAGCAGCAATGACAGGGCGGATGCCTACGAGCAGTACTTC.

This chain connects TRBV4-3 to TRBJ1-1, with TRBD1 matching over 7 bases. Trimming took 0 bases from V and 4 from J; bases not matched to a gene: 11. This CDR3 is built from 17 residues. Looked up from germline, CDR1 is LGHNA and CDR2 is YSLEER. CDR3 DNA: TGCGCCAGCAGCCAAGAGATCGGGCAGGGGGTTGTCACTGAAGCTTTCTTT. Amino acids: CASSQEIGQGVVTEAFF.

The chain has TRBV14 and TRBJ2-6; weak D call: TRBD2 (6 bases). This CDR3 has 18 residues. The V end lost 4 bases, the J end lost 0 bases, and 16 bases lay between the germline ends. Germline CDR1 reads SGHDN; CDR2 reads FVKESK. CDR3 residues: CASSPSGGLSSGANVLTF. The DNA of the CDR3 is TGTGCCAGCAGCCCCTCCGGGGGACTTTCCTCTGGGGCCAACGTCCTGACTTTC.

This clonotype was recorded at least ten times. A read error may account for a junction end that differs from germline. The rearrangement uses TRBV6-6 and TRBJ2-7; D gene uncertain. The germline gives CDR1 MNHNY, CDR2 SVGAGI (reference sequence). The CDR3 runs 13 residues. CDR3 in amino acids: CASSYEGRSKRDF. Written as DNA, the CDR3 is TGTGCCAGCAGTTACGAAGGACGCAGTAAAAGGGACTTC.

The gene calls are TRBV6-5 and TRBJ1-6; D gene ambiguous. The CDR3 spans 15 residues. Germline values: CDR1 MNHEY, CDR2 SVGAGI. Trimming removed 7 bases at V and 0 bases at J, with 10 bases between. The CDR3 reads CASKGGSSYNSPLHF. DNA for the CDR3: TGTGCCAGCAAGGGAGGGAGCTCCTATAATTCACCCCTCCACTTT.

This chain links TRBV5-5 with TRBJ2-7, with D possibly TRBD1 on 5 matching bases. Per the germline V gene, CDR1 is SGHKS and CDR2 is YYEKEE (reference sequence). Trimming pared 0 bases from V and 3 bases from J, leaving 16 bases between. The CDR3 covers 16 residues. CDR3 loop: CASSLEETDASYEQYF. The CDR3 nucleotides are TGTGCCAGCAGCTTGGAGGAGACAGACGCCAGCTACGAGCAGTACTTC.

The chain joins TRBV28 to TRBJ1-4; 9 bases are shared with TRBD1. The V gene's germline CDR1 is MDHEN and CDR2 SYDVKM. The CDR3 has 16 amino acids. V trimming: 4 bases; J trimming: 7 bases; junction bases outside the gene matches: 10. CDR3 nucleotides: TGTGCCAGCAGTTCCCCGGACAGGGGAGAAGGTGAAAAACTGTTTTTT. It specifies CASSSPDRGEGEKLFF.

This chain connects TRBV29-1 to TRBJ2-6, with TRBD1 matching over 11 bases. Trimming removed 4 bases from V and 2 bases from J; junction bases left unmatched: 10. The CDR3 loop spans 18 amino acids. Germline V gives CDR1 SQVTM, CDR2 ANQGSEA. Written as DNA, the CDR3 is TGCAGCGTTGTTACATTGGGACAGGGGGTCCCTGGGGCCAACGTCCTGACTTTC. Its protein product is CSVVTLGQGVPGANVLTF.

CDR3 loop: CAWSDPRASNQPQHF. CDR3 DNA: TGTGCCTGGAGTGACCCTAGAGCTAGCAATCAGCCCCAGCATTTT. The chain couples TRBV30 to TRBJ1-5; D is unclear. The CDR3 is 15 residues long. V dropped 1 base and J dropped 0 bases, with 10 bases sitting between them. Germline CDR1 reads GTSNPN; CDR2 reads SVGIG (reference sequence). The entire variable domain, with the rest obtained from reference TRBV30 and TRBJ1-5, is as follows: SQTIHQWPATLVQPVGSPLSLECTVEGTSNPNLYWYRQAAGRGLQLLFYSVGIGQISSEVPQNLSASRPQDRQFILSSKKLLLSDSGFYLCAWSDPRASNQPQHFGDGTRLSIL.

This clonotype was counted at least ten times. The V call is TRBV18, the J call TRBJ2-7, with 11 positions matching TRBD1. The junction had 12 bases not matched to a gene; V was cut back by 3 bases and J by 5 bases. CDR3 length equals 17 residues. Per the germline V gene, CDR1 is KGHSH and CDR2 is LQKENI. The CDR3 protein is CASSPGTGGPKSHEQYF. CDR3 coding DNA: TGTGCCAGCTCACCCGGGACAGGGGGACCCAAGTCCCACGAGCAGTACTTC.

This clonotype was found many times. This chain links TRBV7-2 with TRBJ1-1, with D possibly being TRBD1 (6 bases). In germline, CDR1 is SGHTA, CDR2 FQGNSA. This CDR3 is 12 amino acids long. Trimming removed 8 bases from V and 1 base from J, with 8 bases in between. The CDR3, as DNA: TGTGCCAGCTCGACAGGGAACACTGAAGCTTTCTTT. It codes for CASSTGNTEAFF.

The J gene is TRBJ2-1, the V gene TRBV6-5; a weak D match, TRBD2 (5 bases). The CDR3 has 14 residues. V was pared by 6 bases and J by 7 bases, with 16 bases between. The germline V gene encodes CDR1 MNHEY and CDR2 SVGAGI. CDR3 protein: CASSPRTQWNEQFF. The DNA of the CDR3 is TGTGCCAGCAGCCCCAGGACTCAATGGAATGAGCAGTTCTTC.

The sample holds one count of this clonotype. J is TRBJ2-7 and V is TRBV12-3 or TRBV12-4; D is ambiguous. CDR3 size: 12 residues. V was trimmed by 1 base and J by 6 bases, leaving 7 bases between them. As DNA, the CDR3 is TGTGCCAGCAGTTTAGAGTTCGCCGAGCAGTACTTC. Translation: CASSLEFAEQYF.

The chain links TRBV19 to TRBJ2-4; D may be TRBD1 (6 bases). V lost 7 bases and J lost 3, with 13 bases in between. The CDR3 extends over 14 amino acids. Germline CDR1 LNHDA, CDR2 SQIVND (reference sequence). In DNA, the CDR3 is TGTGCCAGTATGGCAGGGGCGGACAAAAACATTCAGTACTTC. It codes for CASMAGADKNIQYF. The whole variable domain, remainder taken from reference TRBV19 and TRBJ2-4, is DGGITQSPKYLFRKEGQNVTLSCEQNLNHDAMYWYRQDPGQGLRLIYYSQIVNDFQKGDIAEGYSVSREKKESFPLTVTSAQKNPTAFYLCASMAGADKNIQYFGAGTRLSVL.

The J gene is TRBJ1-2, the V gene TRBV6-1; 10 positions match TRBD1. Germline trimming cut 8 bases from V and 1 base from J; bases unmatched to any gene: 7. This CDR3 contains 15 residues. Germline CDR1 is MNHNS and CDR2 is SASEGT. The CDR3 bases are TGTGCCAGCCGGGGGGACAGGGGAGGTAACTATGGCTACACCTTC. Translation gives CASRGDRGGNYGYTF.

The table lists this clonotype with a few counts. The rearrangement joins TRBV6-2 or TRBV6-3 to TRBJ1-1, with D hard to call. In germline, CDR1 is MNHEY, CDR2 SVGEGT. The V and J ends lost 0 bases and 3 bases respectively, with 8 bases between them. This CDR3 is built from 14 residues. CDR3: CASSYSAGYTEAFF. CDR3 coding DNA: TGTGCCAGCAGTTACTCCGCCGGTTACACTGAAGCTTTCTTT.

A few counts support this clonotype. This chain links TRBV11-2 with TRBJ1-6; 9 bases map to TRBD1. This CDR3 is built from 14 residues. Germline trimming cut 6 bases from V and 14 bases from J; bases unmatched to any gene: 11. Germline V lookup: CDR1 SGHAT, CDR2 FQNNGV. Written as DNA, the CDR3 is TGTGCCAGCAGAGAGGGACAGGGTGGTTGGTCCCTCCACTTT. Translation: CASREGQGGWSLHF.

For the CDR3, the DNA is TGTGCCAGCAGCTCCGTCACGACAGGGGACCCCTACGAGCAGTACTTC. It yields the protein CASSSVTTGDPYEQYF. J is TRBJ2-7 and V is TRBV7-9; TRBD1 matches at 8 bases. CDR3 length equals 16 residues. Trimming at V came to 4 bases and at J to 2 bases, leaving 10 bases not matched to a gene. Germline V gives CDR1 SEHNR, CDR2 FQNEAQ (reference sequence).

This sequence joins TRBV6-6 and TRBJ1-1; no firm D call. Germline V lookup: CDR1 MNHNY, CDR2 SVGAGI (reference sequence). The V and J ends lost 8 bases and 1 base respectively, with 8 bases between them. The CDR3 runs to 12 residues. The CDR3 is CASRTENTEAFF. CDR3 nucleotides: TGTGCCAGCCGGACCGAGAACACTGAAGCTTTCTTT.

The chain links TRBV19 to TRBJ1-1; the D is unclear. Looked up from germline, CDR1 is LNHDA and CDR2 is SQIVND (reference sequence). V was shortened by 7 bases and J by 0 bases, with 9 bases between the two germline ends. This CDR3 region has 13 residues. The CDR3 bases are TGTGCCAGTAAGGGATTACTGAACACTGAAGCTTTCTTT. Translation gives CASKGLLNTEAFF.

This clonotype was recorded only once. The V and J genes are TRBV5-6 and TRBJ1-2; D remains ambiguous. The length of the CDR3 is 13 residues. With 3 bases removed from V and 8 bases from J, the gap between germline ends came to 14 bases. CDR1 is SGHDT and CDR2 is YYEEEE in the germline V gene. The CDR3 region has the DNA TGTGCCAGCAGCTCGTGGGCAGGTTACGGCTACACCTTC. Its protein product is CASSSWAGYGYTF.

This rearrangement joins TRBV7-8 to TRBJ2-1, with 8 positions matching TRBD2. CDR3 length: 16 residues. Germline V lookup: CDR1 SGHVS, CDR2 FQNEAQ. Trimming took 5 bases from V and 5 from J; bases not matched to a gene: 11. The CDR3 spells CASSPRTAGGNNEQFF. For the CDR3, the DNA is TGTGCCAGCAGCCCGCGGACGGCGGGGGGAAACAATGAGCAGTTCTTC.

The chain recombines TRBV20-1 with TRBJ2-7, with 10 bases aligning to TRBD1. V lost 3 bases to trimming and J lost 5 bases; unmatched junction nucleotides: 7. The CDR3 contains 14 residues. Germline V gene lookup returns CDR1 DFQATT and CDR2 SNEGSKA (reference sequence). The DNA for the CDR3 is TGCAGTGCTAGGCGGTTTGGGACAGGGGACGAGCAGTACTTC. Translation: CSARRFGTGDEQYF.

CDR3 sequence (DNA): TGTGCCAGCACCGCTACCCTTAGGGGAGGGAAGGACGAGCAGTACTTC. Protein product: CASTATLRGGKDEQYF. This chain connects TRBV6-6 to TRBJ2-7, with 7 positions matching TRBD2. V trimming: 7 bases; J trimming: 5 bases; junction bases outside the gene matches: 17. CDR1 and CDR2 (germline): MNHNY, SVGAGI (reference sequence). The length of the CDR3 is 16 residues.

The chain uses TRBV19 and TRBJ1-3; D unclear. The CDR3 is made up of 16 amino acids. Per the germline V gene, CDR1 is LNHDA and CDR2 is SQIVND (reference sequence). Trimming left V 7 bases short and J 0 bases short, with 16 bases between. CDR3 bases: TGTGCCAGTACCCCGAGGGCGGCCGACTCTGGAAACACCATATATTTT. Residues: CASTPRAADSGNTIYF.

The rearrangement joins TRBV20-1 to TRBJ1-2; no clear D. V dropped 6 bases and J dropped 8 bases, with 13 bases sitting between them. CDR1 DFQATT and CDR2 SNEGSKA come from the germline V gene (reference sequence). This CDR3 is built from 11 residues. The CDR3 sequence: CSARPGGGYTF. The DNA of the CDR3 is TGCAGTGCACGACCAGGTGGCGGCTACACCTTC.